Given below is one TCR beta chain in context. The data were taken from a study of blood T cell repertoires in COVID-19. Study context: Specimens from acute and convalescent COVID-19 originated in the United States, Italy and Spain. The analysed material was cDNA or gDNA that came from T cells, B-cell-depleted T cells, or PBMCs.

In the source study's methods: Researchers report that nucleated cell counts were estimated from reference gene primer amplification. Some clones are missing from TCRdb's copy, which holds only in-frame ones; the method was immunoSEQ multiplex PCR. V, J and clone size derive from that table, while D and trimming were established from the DNA sequence. Among around 130,000 clones listed, approximately 90% were seen once. Germline CDR1 is LGHNA and CDR2 is YNFKEQ. This CDR3 is built from 19 residues. V lost 1 base and J lost 0; bases outside the gene matches: 13. This sequence originates from a man in his 70s with active or convalescent COVID-19. The sequencing sample was made of peripheral blood. The rearrangement uses TRBV4-2 and TRBJ1-2; 8 bases are shared with TRBD1. CDR3 region: CASSQVGLRQGTTNYGYTF. The CDR3 bases are TGTGCCAGCAGCCAAGTTGGGCTAAGACAGGGGACTACTAACTATGGCTACACCTTC.